This T cell receptor beta chain was documented in a study of T cell responses to AZD1222 COVID-19 vaccine. Study-level points and caveats: Most donors were white British, females outnumbered males, and clonal diversity was possibly underestimated. Repertoires were obtained only post-peak T cell response. Researchers report vaccine-associated CD4 TCRs spanning spike, with dominance at 160-218 and 743-854.

This table comes from immunoSEQ multiplex PCR, and its TCRdb copy is limited to in-frame clones, with some not included. The repertoire consists of 140,000 to 150,000 clones, with around 84% occurring once and the leading ten covering over 4.5%. As regards this clone: Its antigen is not known.

The sample here was peripheral blood, taken 28 days after the second AZD1222 dose. The TCR sequence derives from an adult who received the AZD1222 COVID-19 vaccine.

The CDR3 DNA reads as TGTGCCAGCAGTTACGGGCGGGAGTATCGCTCAGATACGCAGTATTTT. Protein product: CASSYGREYRSDTQYF. The chain is built from TRBV6-5 and TRBJ2-3; 7 bases align to TRBD2. V lost 2 bases to trimming and J lost 4 bases; unmatched junction nucleotides: 9. The length of the CDR3 is 16 residues. From germline, CDR1 is MNHEY and CDR2 SVGAGI.